A selection of T cell receptor beta chains follows, all from one sample in a study of blood T cell repertoires in COVID-19. The assay was immunoSEQ multiplex PCR, and TCRdb's table has in-frame clones only and misses some. The sample yields 300,000 to 400,000 clones, more than 70% seen once. The sample consisted of peripheral blood. The receptors stem from a woman aged 70 to 79 with COVID-19, enrolled during active disease. Each CDR3 is given with its conserved first and last residue. Size is omitted from some rows. Given values are once, few, many or a class for expanded clones.

clone size | V gene | CDR3 protein
NA | TRBV19 | CASSNRNTEAFF
once | TRBV14 | CASSRVSGPSTDTQYF
NA | TRBV14 | CASSQDHRGGYGYTF
NA | TRBV2 | CASNSNRGTEKLFF
NA | TRBV19 | CASRDRGHTDTQYF
NA | TRBV29-1 | CSVGGGEKLFF
NA | TRBV24-1 | CATSDLGPMGQYF
NA | TRBV7-3 | CASSFSDSAGQTQYF
NA | TRBV3-1/TRBV3-2 | CASSPGLFFNTDTQYF
NA | TRBV5-1 | CASSFQGNTEAFF
NA | TRBV7-2 | CASSSDNLKGAFF
NA | TRBV29-1 | CSVEGWTGMGNTEAFF
NA | TRBV19 | CASSIAGGRRRSNQPQHF
NA | TRBV7-3 | CASSPGQGRRNTEAFF
NA | TRBV5-1 | CASSLVRDKAFF
once | TRBV4-3 | CASSRSGGGHYGYTF
NA | TRBV7-2 | CASRQDRGLYEQYF
NA | TRBV5-1 | CASSFSGTGELFF
NA | TRBV7-2 | CASSLSPASSYEQYF
NA | TRBV12-3/TRBV12-4 | CASRERGPDTQYF
NA | TRBV3-1/TRBV3-2 | CASSQRRSTDTQYF
NA | TRBV9 | CASSVGAESLYEQYF
NA | TRBV24-1 | CATSDSGLSGNTIYF
NA | TRBV12-5 | CASALQGPQYF
NA | TRBV9 | CASSADRVKGNEQFF
once | TRBV27 | CASSLNEGVAKNIQYF
once | TRBV5-6 | CASSWGGGLEETQYF
NA | TRBV6-4 | CASSDSAGDEKLFF
NA | TRBV12-3/TRBV12-4 | CASSPGGAREQYF
NA | TRBV6-5 | CASSPRSRSGGGYTF
NA | TRBV18 | CASSPSMAGGHNEQFF
once | TRBV6-5 | CASSNTGEAFF
once | TRBV27 | CASSWGSEYQPQHF
NA | TRBV10-1 | CATQTGLNTEAFF
NA | TRBV7-8 | CASSMWTSGGAQETQYF
NA | TRBV21-1 | CASSGQGNQPQHF
NA | TRBV4-1 | CASSQDAAGGSYEQYF
NA | TRBV7-3 | CASSFSGMTGRVSYEQYF
NA | TRBV1 | CTSSQDLEKLFF
NA | TRBV19 | CASSIVGARSYGYTF
NA | TRBV2 | CASSGTGGQPQHF
NA | TRBV24-1 | CATSQGEAGYTF
NA | TRBV30 | CAWSVNNNSPLHF
NA | TRBV5-8 | CASSPADRLSGNTIYF
NA | TRBV4-1 | CASSQGEGQGQAFF
NA | TRBV11-2 | CASSLVGDRGLYGYTF
NA | TRBV27 | CASSLLGTAEAFF
once | TRBV5-6 | CASSLGNRAMNTEAFF
NA | TRBV7-9 | CASSLATTGAEAFF
NA | TRBV7-2 | CASSSGTGKETQYF
NA | TRBV5-8 | CATQTGTYLSGANVLTF
few | TRBV27 | CASSHSGVETQYF
NA | TRBV4-3 | CASSAWTGSSYEQYF
NA | TRBV19 | CASSIRPRVGTEAFF
NA | TRBV12-5 | CASGLVLRGQLNQPQHF
NA | TRBV9 | CASSFRDRGGEQYF
NA | TRBV2 | CASSEPVAGGPNEQFF
NA | TRBV6-6 | CASSYFLTGGNQPQHF